This T cell receptor (beta chain) was profiled in a study of blood T cell repertoires in COVID-19. Study as a whole: Spain, Italy and the United States supplied samples that represented acute and convalescent COVID-19. PBMCs, B-cell-depleted T cells, or T cells were the source of the cDNA or gDNA that made up the material.

Per the original methods: Estimated nucleated cell counts came from reference gene primer amplification. Some clones are missing from TCRdb's copy, which holds only in-frame ones; the method was immunoSEQ multiplex PCR. The V and J calls and the clone size are those of that table, but D and trimming were determined from the DNA. The table lists 67,000 or so clones, 81% of them singletons. Germline values: CDR1 SGHRS, CDR2 YFSETQ. CDR3 length: 15 residues. V was pared by 5 bases and J by 3 bases, with 5 bases of the junction left unmatched. The TCR originated in a woman in her 70s with acute or convalescent COVID-19. Sequencing was done on a sample of peripheral blood. The genes are TRBV5-1 and TRBJ1-2, with 12 bases aligning to TRBD1. The DNA of the CDR3 is TGCGCCAGCAGTCTGGGGACAGGGGGCGACTATGGCTACACCTTC. Translating it yields CASSLGTGGDYGYTF.